One T cell receptor beta chain is described in this entry. There are 14 residues in the CDR3. Germline lookup yields CDR1 LNHDA and CDR2 SQIVND (reference sequence). The V end was cut by 4 bases, the J end by 5 bases, with 11 bases between. The sample originates from a study of blood T cell repertoires in COVID-19. Study-wide context: Italy, Spain and the United States were the sources of the convalescent and acute COVID-19 samples.

In the original processing: Estimates of nucleated cell counts were drawn from the amplification of reference gene primers. Measured with immunoSEQ multiplex PCR; TCRdb has only the in-frame clones, and not every one. V, J and clone size derive from that table, while D and trimming were established from the DNA sequence. In the table there are 150,000 or so clones, around 85% of which are singletons. Sequenced sample: peripheral blood. This receptor was taken from a human donor in a cohort sampled during active COVID-19. The rearrangement links TRBV19 to TRBJ1-4, with D maybe TRBD1 (5 bases). The DNA for the CDR3 is TGTGCCAGTAGTACTAGCGGGGGAAATGAAAAACTGTTTTTT. This codes for CASSTSGGNEKLFF.